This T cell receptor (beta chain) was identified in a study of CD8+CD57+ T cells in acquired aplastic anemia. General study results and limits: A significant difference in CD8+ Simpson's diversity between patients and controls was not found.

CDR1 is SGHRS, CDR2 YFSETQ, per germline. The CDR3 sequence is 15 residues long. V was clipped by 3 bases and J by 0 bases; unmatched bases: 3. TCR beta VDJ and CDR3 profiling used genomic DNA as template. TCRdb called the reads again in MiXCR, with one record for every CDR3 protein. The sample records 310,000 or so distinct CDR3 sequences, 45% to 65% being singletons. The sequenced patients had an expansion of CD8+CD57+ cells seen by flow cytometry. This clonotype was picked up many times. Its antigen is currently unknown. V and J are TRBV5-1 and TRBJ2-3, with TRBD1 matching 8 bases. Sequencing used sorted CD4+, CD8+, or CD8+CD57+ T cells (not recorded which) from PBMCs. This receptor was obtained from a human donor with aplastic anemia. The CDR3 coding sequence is TGCGCCAGCAGCTCCGGGACAGGAAGCACAGATACGCAGTATTTT. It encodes CASSSGTGSTDTQYF.